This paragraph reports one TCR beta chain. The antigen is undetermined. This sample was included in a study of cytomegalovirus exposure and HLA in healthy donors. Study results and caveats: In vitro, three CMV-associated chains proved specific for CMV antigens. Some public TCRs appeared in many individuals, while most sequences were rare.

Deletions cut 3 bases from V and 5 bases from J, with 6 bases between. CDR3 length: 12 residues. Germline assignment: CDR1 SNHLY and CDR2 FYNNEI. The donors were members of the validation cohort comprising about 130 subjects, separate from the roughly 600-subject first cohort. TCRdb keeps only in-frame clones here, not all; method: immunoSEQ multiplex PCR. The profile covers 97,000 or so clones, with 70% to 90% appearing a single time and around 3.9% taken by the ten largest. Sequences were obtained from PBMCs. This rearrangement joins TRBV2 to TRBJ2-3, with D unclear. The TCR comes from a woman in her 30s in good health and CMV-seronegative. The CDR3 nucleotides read TGTGCCAGCAGTGAGCTCGGAGATACGCAGTATTTT. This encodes CASSELGDTQYF.